This entry describes one T cell receptor beta chain. What it binds is unknown. The V gene's germline CDR1 is SGHRS and CDR2 YFSETQ. The CDR3 totals 17 residues. After removal of 4 bases from V and 2 bases from J, the junction contained 14 bases not matched to a gene. The assay was immunoSEQ multiplex PCR, and TCRdb's table has in-frame clones only and misses some. The top ten clones hold roughly 50% of a sample with roughly 30,000 clones, just under 90% of them seen once. The sample comes from a study of lymphopenia after photon versus proton radiotherapy. Points from the study as a whole: Larger post-nadir TCR diversity loss correlated inversely with survival in deceased patients.

The clonotype was recovered from a woman aged 60 to 75 with cholangiocarcinoma. Some clones in this sample may be carry-over from other donors' samples. This rearrangement joins TRBV5-1 to TRBJ2-7; 8 bases agree with TRBD1. The sequencing used peripheral blood, collected from a patient treated with proton-based radiotherapy. The CDR3 protein is CASSRSQGAFPPYEQYF. The CDR3 coding sequence is TGCGCCAGCAGCCGATCTCAGGGGGCTTTTCCCCCCTACGAGCAGTACTTC.